This T cell receptor beta chain was obtained from a study of blood T cell repertoires in COVID-19. This CDR3 comprises 15 residues. Germline loops: CDR1 SNHLY, CDR2 FYNNEI. Trimming left V 6 bases short and J 7 bases short, with 21 bases between. This clone was picked up one time. In the original workflow: Scientists estimated how many nucleated cells there were by amplifying reference gene primers. Assay: immunoSEQ multiplex PCR; the TCRdb copy retains only in-frame clones and omits some. V and J calls and clone size are as listed in that table; D and trimming were resolved from the DNA. Of over 130,000 clones in the sample, approximately 85% were seen once.

The sample was peripheral blood. The sequence was obtained from a man in his forties or fifties with acute or convalescent COVID-19. This chain uses TRBV2 with TRBJ1-2; D is perhaps TRBD1 (5 bases). CDR3 in DNA: TGTGCCAGCAGGGAGTCGGGGAGGAGGGGAGGTGGCTACACCTTC. Amino acid sequence: CASRESGRRGGGYTF.